Listed here are 16 T cell receptor beta chains from one sample, sequenced in a study of CD4 T cells in relation to SARS-CoV-2 and coronaviruses. Their antigens remain unidentified. The unexposed donors gave CD4+ T cells in about 2011-2018, prior to COVID-19. Isolation of CD4+ T cells took place after approximately 10 days in culture. Data came from immunoSEQ multiplex PCR; TCRdb stores just in-frame clones and leaves some out. This table has 20,000 to 25,000 clones, around three quarters appearing once. Sequenced input: CD4+ T cells from PBMCs, cultured in vitro. Receptors were obtained from a human donor in good health.

This clone showed up just a few times. The rearrangement links TRBV2 to TRBJ2-3; D is unresolved. CDR1 SNHLY and CDR2 FYNNEI come from the germline V gene. The CDR3 runs 12 residues. Trimming left V 8 bases short and J 5 bases short, with 11 bases between. The CDR3 DNA reads TGTGCCAGCCATAGTGTGGGAGATACGCAGTATTTT. It translates to CASHSVGDTQYF.

This clone was counted between two and nine times. The CDR3 nucleotides are TGTGCCAGCACGACAGGCTCCTATGGCTACACCTTC. The encoded protein is CASTTGSYGYTF. The chain joins TRBV2 to TRBJ1-2; D might be TRBD1 (6 bases). CDR1 is SNHLY, CDR2 FYNNEI, per germline. Trimming removed 7 bases at V and 4 bases at J, with 10 bases between. The CDR3 extends over 12 amino acids.

This chain joins TRBV11-2 and TRBJ1-1; possible D gene TRBD1, 5 bases. CDR1 is SGHAT, CDR2 FQNNGV, per germline. This CDR3 spans 13 amino acids. V dropped 2 bases and J dropped 1 base, with 5 bases sitting between them. The CDR3 protein is CASSLTGNTEAFF. The CDR3, as DNA: TGTGCCAGCAGCTTAACAGGGAACACTGAAGCTTTCTTT.

The CDR3 DNA reads as TGCAGCGTTGAACCTAGCAAGGGGAATGAGCAGTTCTTC. Protein sequence: CSVEPSKGNEQFF. The rearrangement links TRBV29-1 to TRBJ2-1, with D tentatively TRBD1 or TRBD2 (5 bases each). The germline gives CDR1 SQVTM, CDR2 ANQGSEA. V gave up 2 bases and J gave up 7 bases, with 12 bases separating them. The CDR3 has 13 amino acids.

This clone was seen only once. The DNA of the CDR3 is TGTGCCAGCAGCTTAGATCTGGGGGGGACTAGGAATGAGCAGTTCTTC. Its protein product is CASSLDLGGTRNEQFF. The chain recombines TRBV11-2 with TRBJ2-1; TRBD2 matches 8 bases. V gave up 0 bases and J gave up 7 bases; unmatched junction bases: 8. CDR1 and CDR2 from the germline V gene are SGHAT and FQNNGV. CDR3 length: 16 residues.

For this clone: The germline gene is not matched at one end of the junction; a read error may be the cause. This chain connects TRBV19 to TRBJ1-1, with D uncertain. The CDR3 contains 13 residues. CDR1 is LNHDA and CDR2 is SQIVND in the germline V gene (reference sequence). This CDR3 is CASTIVRGTEAFF. CDR3 DNA: TGTGCCAGTACTATAGTACGAGGCACTGAAGCTTTCTTT.

The chain couples TRBV18 to TRBJ2-5; 8 positions match TRBD2. CDR3 length: 15 amino acids. The germline CDR1 and CDR2 sequences are KGHSH and LQKENI. The V gene end was trimmed by 2 bases and the J gene end by 5 bases; junction bases not matched to a gene: 7. CDR3 region: CASSPGAGGGETQYF. Here the CDR3 DNA reads TGTGCCAGCTCACCAGGGGCGGGAGGAGGTGAGACCCAGTACTTC.

The genes are TRBV7-3 and TRBJ2-1, with D possibly being TRBD2 (6 bases). The V end was cut by 4 bases, the J end by 6 bases, with 19 bases between. Germline lookup yields CDR1 SGHTA and CDR2 FQGTGA. The CDR3 loop spans 16 amino acids. CDR3 sequence: CASSSRRGRKSNEQFF. CDR3 sequence (DNA): TGTGCCAGCAGCTCCCGCCGGGGGAGAAAAAGCAATGAGCAGTTCTTC. The full variable domain, completed using reference TRBV7-3 and TRBJ2-1, is GAGVSQTPSNKVTEKGKYVELRCDPISGHTALYWYRQSLGQGPEFLIYFQGTGAADDSGLPNDRFFAVRPEGSVSTLKIQRTERGDSAVYLCASSSRRGRKSNEQFFGPGTRLTVL.

V gene TRBV4-3 combines with J gene TRBJ1-2, with TRBD1 as a possible D gene (6 bases). Germline V gives CDR1 LGHNA, CDR2 YSLEER. V was clipped by 0 bases and J by 8 bases, with 19 bases between them. CDR3 length equals 16 residues. CDR3 loop: CASSQERSAGEAGYTF. In DNA, the CDR3 is TGCGCCAGCAGCCAAGAAAGATCGGCAGGGGAGGCAGGCTACACCTTC.

V is TRBV7-8 and J is TRBJ2-5, with D unresolved. V lost 1 base and J 7 bases, leaving 10 bases between the germline ends. The CDR3 consists of 13 residues. From germline, CDR1 is SGHVS and CDR2 FQNEAQ. CDR3 region: CASSLEGSGTQYF. The CDR3 coding sequence is TGTGCCAGCAGCTTAGAAGGGTCTGGGACCCAGTACTTC.

The chain uses TRBV27 and TRBJ1-5; 10 nucleotides agree with TRBD1. J was trimmed by 2 bases and V by 3 bases; bases with no gene match: 4. The CDR3 is 16 amino acids. The germline V gene encodes CDR1 MNHEY and CDR2 SMNVEV (reference sequence). The CDR3 protein is CASSFGTGVGNQPQHF. CDR3 nucleotides: TGTGCCAGCAGTTTCGGGACAGGGGTGGGCAATCAGCCCCAGCATTTT.

The chain is built from TRBV30 and TRBJ2-2; 7 positions match TRBD1. With 0 bases clipped from V and 4 bases from J, the junction kept 2 bases outside the gene matches. CDR3 size: 14 residues. CDR1 GTSNPN and CDR2 SVGIG come from the germline V gene (reference sequence). CDR3 coding DNA: TGTGCCTGGAGTGTGGGACAGTTCACCGGGGAGCTGTTTTTT. Its translation is CAWSVGQFTGELFF.

This clone was seen just once. V is TRBV5-6 and J is TRBJ2-3; tentative D call: TRBD2 (7 bases). CDR3 size: 17 residues. The V gene's germline CDR1 is SGHDT and CDR2 YYEEEE. Trimming took 2 bases from V and 1 from J, leaving 17 bases between them. In DNA form, the CDR3 reads TGTGCCAGCAGCTTATGGCGGGGGCGGGCCCGCACAGATACGCAGTATTTT. Protein sequence: CASSLWRGRARTDTQYF.

The chain is built from TRBV30 and TRBJ2-1; no firm D call. The V and J ends lost 0 bases and 7 bases respectively, with 10 bases between them. This CDR3 has 13 amino acids. The V gene's germline CDR1 is GTSNPN and CDR2 SVGIG (reference sequence). CDR3 amino acids: CAWSVRLINEQFF. The DNA for the CDR3 is TGTGCCTGGAGTGTACGGTTGATAAATGAGCAGTTCTTC.

The J gene is TRBJ1-5, the V gene TRBV24-1; D is undetermined. V lost 5 bases and J 2 bases, leaving 6 bases between the germline ends. Germline-derived CDR1 and CDR2 are KGHDR and SFDVKD. This CDR3 contains 13 residues. In DNA form, the CDR3 reads TGTGCCACCAGTGCAAGCGGCAATCAGCCCCAGCATTTT. Translating it yields CATSASGNQPQHF.

J is TRBJ2-2 and V is TRBV5-6, with TRBD1 identical over 9 bases. Unmatched junction bases numbered 14, after V lost 4 bases and J lost 4 bases. The germline CDR1 and CDR2 sequences are SGHDT and YYEEEE. The CDR3 loop spans 18 amino acids. CDR3 protein: CASSPINRGRLSTGELFF. The CDR3 DNA reads as TGTGCCAGCAGCCCGATTAACAGGGGGCGTCTCTCCACCGGGGAGCTGTTTTTT.